Included here is one T cell receptor (beta chain) sequence, with context. Its antigen is not identified. The germline gives CDR1 SGHTA, CDR2 FQGTGA. The CDR3 consists of 16 residues. The junction had 9 bases not matched to a gene; V was cut back by 5 bases and J by 4 bases. This specimen belongs to a study of shared clonotypes between healthy human individuals. Overall study findings and caveats: Having only a few donors restricted how much genetic and exposure-history diversity was captured. When naive CD4 clonotypes were compared across a few donors, around 5% were shared. Although depth was large, rarefaction showed that sequencing of the sorted subsets was incomplete.

Genomic DNA from each subset was divided evenly over several immunoSEQ plates. Profiled with immunoSEQ multiplex PCR; TCRdb holds only in-frame clones, not every one. The sample gives some 2.4 million clones, more than 85% of which show up once; roughly 0.36% is in the top ten. The clonotype comes from a man between 18 and 29 years old in good health. Some clones in this sample may be carry-over from other donors' samples. This chain joins TRBV7-3 and TRBJ2-5; the match to TRBD2 covers 11 bases. Sequenced input: naive CD4+ T cells from PBMCs. As to subset: CD45RA+ positively selected. The CDR3 loop is CASSPRASGRTETQYF. The CDR3, as DNA: TGTGCCAGCAGCCCCAGGGCTAGCGGGAGGACAGAGACCCAGTACTTC.